The 27 T cell receptor beta chains below come from one sample, sequenced in a study of cytomegalovirus exposure and HLA in healthy donors. Use of 60 Vbeta and 13 Jbeta primers characterized the PCR. Using immunoSEQ multiplex PCR, the repertoire was profiled, and TCRdb retains in-frame clones only, with some absent. The repertoire has 180,000 or so clones, roughly 9.5% of them found once; the top ten carry approximately 1.5%. What was sequenced was PBMCs. The receptors shown here come from a woman younger than 45 in good health and CMV-seropositive.

This clone has only a few counts. The chain recombines TRBV30 with TRBJ1-2, with 11 bases aligning to TRBD1. The CDR3 length is 16 residues. Germline assignment: CDR1 GTSNPN and CDR2 SVGIG (reference sequence). The ends lost 5 bases at V and 0 bases at J; junction bases unmatched: 8. CDR3 amino acids: CAWAGTGGPSNYGYTF. In DNA, the CDR3 is TGTGCCTGGGCCGGGACAGGGGGTCCCTCTAACTATGGCTACACCTTC.

The CDR3 DNA sequence: TGTGCCAGCAGCCTGAGGACTAGCGGGGTCCCAGAGTATTTT. Translated: CASSLRTSGVPEYF. The gene calls are TRBV9 and TRBJ2-3; 12 bases match TRBD2. The CDR3 extends over 14 amino acids. Unmatched junction bases numbered 10, after V lost 4 bases and J lost 13 bases. CDR1 SGDLS and CDR2 YYNGEE come from the germline V gene. The full variable domain, with the rest looked up from reference TRBV9 and TRBJ2-3, is DSGVTQTPKHLITATGQRVTLRCSPRSGDLSVYWYQQSLDQGLQFLIQYYNGEERAKGNILERFSAQQFPDLHSELNLSSLELGDSALYFCASSLRTSGVPEYFGPGTRLTVL.

This clone was observed a handful of times. This chain links TRBV12-5 with TRBJ2-1; 15 bases line up with TRBD2. CDR1 and CDR2 (germline): LGHNT, FRNRAP. J lost 8 bases, V lost 7 bases, and 9 bases had no gene match. The CDR3 consists of 16 residues. CDR3 amino acids: CASAETGTSGRHEQFF. Written as DNA, the CDR3 is TGTGCTAGTGCCGAGACCGGGACTAGCGGGAGGCATGAGCAGTTCTTC.

This clone was observed a handful of times. V and J are TRBV9 and TRBJ1-5; tentatively, D is TRBD1 (6 bases). This CDR3 is built from 16 residues. Germline V gene data show CDR1 as SGDLS and CDR2 as YYNGEE. The V gene lost 0 bases and the J gene lost 9 bases, with 19 bases spanning the gap. CDR3 region: CASSVGQGPPLWPQHF. CDR3 nucleotide sequence: TGTGCCAGCAGCGTAGGGCAGGGGCCCCCCCTTTGGCCCCAGCATTTT.

CDR3 loop: CASSLPGGSNYGYTF. CDR3 coding DNA: TGCGCCAGCAGCTTGCCCGGGGGGTCCAACTATGGCTACACCTTC. The chain uses TRBV5-1 and TRBJ1-2; TRBD1 is a possible D gene (5 bases). The germline V and J ends were trimmed by 1 base and 2 bases, with 12 bases remaining between them. CDR3 length equals 15 residues. CDR1 is SGHRS and CDR2 is YFSETQ in the germline V gene.

The chain combines TRBV10-2 with TRBJ2-7, with D tentatively TRBD1 (5 bases). This CDR3 has 12 amino acids. The germline V and J ends were trimmed by 8 bases and 3 bases, with 11 bases remaining between them. Germline lookup yields CDR1 WSHSY and CDR2 SAAADI. This chain's CDR3 is CASGAPLYEQYF. The CDR3 nucleotides read TGCGCCAGCGGGGCACCTCTCTACGAGCAGTACTTC.

This clone was picked up a small number of times. The chain couples TRBV5-1 to TRBJ1-5, with 7 positions matching TRBD1. V was clipped by 4 bases and J by 4 bases; unmatched bases: 8. CDR3 size: 15 residues. CDR1 is SGHRS, CDR2 YFSETQ, per germline. CDR3 amino acids: CASSPAGGKNQPQHF. DNA of the CDR3: TGCGCCAGCAGCCCGGCAGGGGGTAAGAATCAGCCCCAGCATTTT. Full variable domain (outside the CDR3, taken from reference TRBV5-1 and TRBJ1-5): KAGVTQTPRYLIKTRGQQVTLSCSPISGHRSVSWYQQTPGQGLQFLFEYFSETQRNKGNFPGRFSGRQFSNSRSEMNVSTLELGDSALYLCASSPAGGKNQPQHFGDGTRLSIL.

CDR3: CASRAWDFTYNEQFF. The CDR3 coding sequence is TGTGCCAGCAGAGCTTGGGACTTTACCTACAATGAGCAGTTCTTC. V gene TRBV25-1 combines with J gene TRBJ2-1, with D possibly being TRBD2 (6 bases). The germline CDR1 and CDR2 sequences are MGHDK and SYGVNS. This CDR3 spans 15 amino acids. Trimming took off 6 bases at V and 2 bases at J, with 14 bases between the two ends.

In its sample, this clone was seen a few times. The V and J genes are TRBV5-8 and TRBJ1-5; TRBD1 might be the D (5 bases). CDR3 length equals 19 residues. V was cut by 3 bases and J by 6 bases, with 28 bases left in between. Germline-derived CDR1 and CDR2 are SGHTS and YDEGEE. CDR3 residues: CASSSRRGGVGYRGQPQHF. CDR3 nucleotide sequence: TGTGCCAGCAGCTCCCGGCGGGGGGGTGTTGGGTATCGCGGTCAGCCCCAGCATTTT.

The J gene is TRBJ2-3, the V gene TRBV15; TRBD2 is a possible D gene (6 bases). Deletions cut 4 bases from V and 6 bases from J, with 14 bases between. The CDR3 is made up of 14 amino acids. Germline-derived CDR1 and CDR2 are LNHNV and YYDKDF (reference sequence). The CDR3 nucleotides are TGTGCCACCAGCAATTGGCGGGCGGGGGATACGCAGTATTTT. This translates into CATSNWRAGDTQYF.

This clone was seen more than once but under ten times. The identical CDR3 is also encoded by other nucleotide sequences in the sample. The rearrangement joins TRBV7-9 to TRBJ1-1; tentative D call: TRBD1 (6 bases). The ends were cut back, 2 bases at V and 0 bases at J, with 16 bases in the middle. The CDR3 has 17 amino acids. The germline V gene has CDR1 SEHNR and CDR2 FQNEAQ (reference sequence). Written as DNA, the CDR3 is TGTGCCAGCAGCTTAAGGAGGGGGGGGCTAATGAACACTGAAGCTTTCTTT. Residues: CASSLRRGGLMNTEAFF.

This chain uses TRBV10-2 with TRBJ2-2; no definite D call. The V end was cut by 5 bases, the J end by 4 bases, with 14 bases between. CDR1 is WSHSY, CDR2 SAAADI, per germline. This CDR3 is 15 amino acids long. The CDR3 spells CASSPSGLVTGELFF. CDR3 nucleotides: TGCGCCAGCAGTCCATCCGGCCTAGTCACCGGGGAGCTGTTTTTT.

The sample holds a few counts of this clone. This chain's CDR3 is CSARVVEAFF. DNA for the CDR3: TGCAGCGCCCGAGTGGTTGAAGCTTTCTTT. The gene calls are TRBV29-1 and TRBJ1-1; D is unresolved. The germline CDR1 and CDR2 sequences are SQVTM and ANQGSEA. The CDR3 runs to 10 residues. Between the trimmed V and J ends, which lost 7 bases and 7 bases, there was a span of 10 bases. Looking up the rest from reference TRBV29-1 and TRBJ1-1 gives the full variable domain: SAVISQKPSRDICQRGTSLTIQCQVDSQVTMMFWYRQQPGQSLTLIATANQGSEATYESGFVIDKFPISRPNLTFSTLTVSNMSPEDSSIYLCSARVVEAFFGQGTRLTVV.

The genes are TRBV6-4 and TRBJ2-1, with TRBD2 identical over 8 bases. J lost 8 bases, V lost 4 bases, and 13 bases had no gene match. The CDR3 runs 16 residues. Germline CDR1 MRHNA, CDR2 SNTAGT. The CDR3 is CASSADKRGRRDEQFF. Written as DNA, the CDR3 is TGTGCCAGCAGTGCGGACAAGCGGGGGCGTCGCGATGAGCAGTTCTTC.

The table lists this clone with a few counts. The chain joins TRBV5-8 to TRBJ2-2; D is unclear. The CDR3 is made up of 14 amino acids. In germline, CDR1 is SGHTS, CDR2 YDEGEE. Trimming removed 1 base from V and 3 bases from J, with 7 bases in between. The CDR3: CASSLRLYTGELFF. The CDR3 nucleotides read TGTGCCAGCAGCTTGAGACTTTACACCGGGGAGCTGTTTTTT.

This clone appeared a few times. V gene TRBV25-1 combines with J gene TRBJ2-7; D is undetermined. Trimming removed 2 bases at V and 6 bases at J, with 17 bases between. This CDR3 is 15 amino acids long. Germline-derived CDR1 and CDR2 are MGHDK and SYGVNS. The CDR3 reads CASSEGSIFASEQYF. DNA of the CDR3: TGTGCCAGCAGTGAAGGTTCAATTTTTGCCAGCGAGCAGTACTTC.

This clone was seen more than once but under ten times. The rearrangement links TRBV6-5 to TRBJ1-1; D is unresolved. Germline V CDR1 and CDR2: MNHEY, SVGAGI. The ends were cut back, 6 bases at V and 4 bases at J, with 12 bases in the middle. The CDR3 spans 13 residues. CDR3 in amino acids: CASRFEGFTEAFF. The CDR3 DNA reads as TGTGCCAGCAGGTTCGAGGGTTTCACTGAAGCTTTCTTT.

The CDR3 protein is CASSYGGEQETQYF. The CDR3 DNA sequence: TGTGCCAGCAGTTACGGTGGGGAGCAAGAGACCCAGTACTTC. The rearrangement joins TRBV7-6 to TRBJ2-5; D is possibly TRBD2 (5 bases). Trimming pared 6 bases from V and 2 bases from J, leaving 13 bases between. Germline loops: CDR1 SGHVS, CDR2 FNYEAQ. The length of the CDR3 is 14 residues.

This clone has more than one count but fewer than ten. The same CDR3 also results from other DNA sequences found in this sample. The V gene is TRBV2, the J gene TRBJ2-5, with 7 bases that match TRBD2. This CDR3 is built from 16 residues. CDR1 SNHLY and CDR2 FYNNEI come from the germline V gene. J was trimmed by 5 bases and V by 5 bases; bases with no gene match: 14. Here the CDR3 reads CASSHGRGGRRETQYF. CDR3 DNA: TGTGCCAGCAGTCATGGCCGGGGCGGGAGAAGGGAGACCCAGTACTTC.

V and J are TRBV29-1 and TRBJ2-3, with 13 bases aligning to TRBD2. The CDR3 is made up of 17 amino acids. Germline values: CDR1 SQVTM, CDR2 ANQGSEA. Trimming removed 5 bases from V and 0 bases from J; junction bases left unmatched: 8. CDR3 DNA: TGCAGCGTTCCCTCGACTAGCGGGGGGTTCAGCACAGATACGCAGTATTTT. Translation gives CSVPSTSGGFSTDTQYF.

This clone has just a few counts. The chain combines TRBV5-6 with TRBJ1-6; 7 positions agree with TRBD1. This CDR3 is built from 16 residues. After removal of 1 base from V and 7 bases from J, the junction contained 8 bases not matched to a gene. CDR1 SGHDT and CDR2 YYEEEE come from the germline V gene. The CDR3 nucleotides read TGTGCCAGCAGCTTGAGTGGGACAGCTGTGAATTCACCCCTCCACTTT. It codes for CASSLSGTAVNSPLHF.

The V gene is TRBV14, the J gene TRBJ1-1; D is possibly TRBD1 (6 bases). V lost 0 bases and J lost 1, with 15 bases in between. The germline CDR1 and CDR2 sequences are SGHDN and FVKESK. The CDR3 loop spans 17 amino acids. CDR3 protein: CASSQDPSGGPNTEAFF. The CDR3 DNA reads TGTGCCAGCAGCCAAGACCCTAGCGGGGGCCCGAACACTGAAGCTTTCTTT.

Comments on this clone: The germline gene is not matched at one end of the junction; a read error may be the cause. The chain joins TRBV4-2 to TRBJ1-1, with 8 bases matching TRBD1. CDR3 size: 12 residues. The germline CDR1 and CDR2 sequences are LGHNA and YNFKEQ. The CDR3 DNA reads TGTGCCAGCAGCTGGCAGGGGGCTGAGGCTTTCTTT. It translates to CASSWQGAEAFF.

This clone appeared a few times. The V gene is TRBV11-2, the J gene TRBJ2-7; D remains ambiguous. The CDR3 totals 12 residues. Germline V gene data show CDR1 as SGHAT and CDR2 as FQNNGV. With 4 bases removed from V and 0 bases from J, the gap between germline ends came to 4 bases. Here the CDR3 reads CASSSLSYEQYF. In DNA form, the CDR3 reads TGTGCCAGCAGCTCCCTCTCCTACGAGCAGTACTTC.

This clone was recorded a few times. This chain joins TRBV9 and TRBJ2-6; D might be TRBD1 (7 bases). Germline assignment: CDR1 SGDLS and CDR2 YYNGEE. The CDR3 spans 16 residues. V was clipped by 4 bases and J by 0 bases, with 11 bases between them. CDR3 protein: CASSRQGGSGANVLTF. The CDR3 bases are TGTGCCAGCAGCAGACAGGGAGGCTCTGGGGCCAACGTCCTGACTTTC.

This chain joins TRBV5-4 and TRBJ1-5, with 7 bases matching TRBD1. This CDR3 is built from 17 residues. Germline V gives CDR1 SGHNT, CDR2 YYREEE (reference sequence). V dropped 3 bases and J dropped 11; count of bases not matched to a gene: 20. CDR3 residues: CASSSSPGTAEREAQHF. Here the CDR3 DNA reads TGTGCCAGCAGCTCGTCCCCCGGGACAGCGGAGAGGGAAGCCCAGCATTTT.

For the CDR3, the DNA is TGTGCCAGCGGCAGGACTAGCGGGAGGAGCGAGCAGTACTTC. Residues: CASGRTSGRSEQYF. The rearrangement joins TRBV2 to TRBJ2-7; 14 bases are shared with TRBD2. Per the germline V gene, CDR1 is SNHLY and CDR2 is FYNNEI. CDR3 size: 14 residues. V was clipped by 8 bases and J by 6 bases; unmatched bases: 6.